These 24 T cell receptor beta chains were all obtained from the same sample, sequenced in a study of blood T cell repertoires in COVID-19. Profiling relied on immunoSEQ multiplex PCR, and the TCRdb table lists in-frame clones only, not all of them. The table has 250,000 to 350,000 clones, 85% to 90% seen once. The sequenced sample consisted of peripheral blood. The receptors originated from a young woman with COVID-19, enrolled during active disease.

This chain joins TRBV19 and TRBJ1-1; 7 bases match TRBD1. This CDR3 is 14 amino acids long. CDR1 and CDR2 from the germline V gene are LNHDA and SQIVND (reference sequence). The ends lost 5 bases at V and 1 base at J; junction bases unmatched: 4. Written as DNA, the CDR3 is TGTGCCAGTAGTGTAACAGGGGCGAACACTGAAGCTTTCTTT. It encodes CASSVTGANTEAFF.

The rearrangement joins TRBV6-1 to TRBJ2-7; TRBD2 aligns across 7 bases. Germline V gene lookup returns CDR1 MNHNS and CDR2 SASEGT. The V and J ends lost 0 bases and 1 base, in that order; junction bases with no gene match: 3. The CDR3 is 15 amino acids. CDR3 sequence: CASSEAQGGSYEQYF. CDR3 nucleotide sequence: TGTGCCAGCAGTGAAGCTCAGGGAGGGTCCTACGAGCAGTACTTC.

The rearrangement links TRBV11-2 to TRBJ1-5; D might be TRBD1 (6 bases). The V and J ends lost 5 bases and 1 base respectively, with 12 bases between them. CDR1 SGHAT and CDR2 FQNNGV come from the germline V gene. The CDR3 contains 15 residues. CDR3 sequence: CASSPTGASNQPQHF. For the CDR3, the DNA is TGTGCCAGCAGCCCGACAGGCGCGAGCAATCAGCCCCAGCATTTT.

J is TRBJ1-2 and V is TRBV28; D is unresolved. CDR1 is MDHEN and CDR2 is SYDVKM in the germline V gene. V was pared by 2 bases and J by 6 bases, with 13 bases between. The CDR3 is made up of 14 amino acids. The CDR3 DNA follows: TGTGCCAGCAGTTTAAGTAGGCAGGCCCATGGCTACACCTTC. It encodes CASSLSRQAHGYTF.

This rearrangement joins TRBV6-5 to TRBJ1-4; 7 bases are shared with TRBD1. Per germline, CDR1 MNHEY and CDR2 SVGAGI. Trimming at V came to 4 bases and at J to 5 bases, leaving 7 bases not matched to a gene. The CDR3 is made up of 15 amino acids. In nucleotides, the CDR3 is TGTGCCAGCAGTTTACACTCGGGACAGAATGAAAAACTGTTTTTT. Translating it yields CASSLHSGQNEKLFF.

The table lists this clone with a count of one. V is TRBV6-2 or TRBV6-3 and J is TRBJ2-7; TRBD2 might be the D (6 bases). Germline-derived CDR1 and CDR2 are MNHEY and SVGEGT. The V and J ends lost 5 bases and 2 bases respectively, with 13 bases between them. The CDR3 runs to 14 residues. CDR3 coding DNA: TGTGCCAGCAGTCCAGGGACTTGGCCCTACGAGCAGTACTTC. Residues: CASSPGTWPYEQYF.

The rearrangement joins TRBV5-6 to TRBJ1-1; no clear D gene. Trimming stripped 4 bases from V and 1 base from J, with 5 bases between. The V gene's germline CDR1 is SGHDT and CDR2 YYEEEE. The CDR3 contains 12 residues. The CDR3 bases are TGTGCCAGCAGCCGCAGGAACACTGAAGCTTTCTTT. Translated: CASSRRNTEAFF.

This clone was counted once. The rearrangement links TRBV30 to TRBJ2-1, with 9 bases identical to TRBD2. The germline gives CDR1 GTSNPN, CDR2 SVGIG (reference sequence). V lost 4 bases, J lost 3 bases, and 1 base stayed unmatched. The CDR3 is made up of 13 amino acids. The CDR3 region is CAWTSGNYNEQFF. CDR3 nucleotides: TGTGCCTGGACTAGCGGGAACTACAATGAGCAGTTCTTC.

V is TRBV24-1 and J is TRBJ2-1; D may be TRBD2 (6 bases). The CDR3 loop spans 15 amino acids. Per the germline V gene, CDR1 is KGHDR and CDR2 is SFDVKD. The V end was cut by 5 bases, the J end by 6 bases, with 16 bases between. The CDR3, as DNA: TGTGCCACCAGTGGCTCAGGAGACGGGGGCAATGAGCAGTTCTTC. Translating it yields CATSGSGDGGNEQFF.

The J gene is TRBJ1-2, the V gene TRBV12-3 or TRBV12-4; D might be TRBD1 (6 bases). V was pared by 5 bases and J by 5 bases, with 9 bases between. The CDR3 covers 12 residues. The CDR3 DNA is TGTGCCAGCAGTGACAGGTCTTATGGCTACACCTTC. Protein product: CASSDRSYGYTF.

This CDR3 is CASTAFGGEDNSPLHF. The DNA for the CDR3 is TGTGCCAGCACCGCCTTTGGGGGGGAAGATAATTCACCCCTCCACTTT. The V and J genes are TRBV28 and TRBJ1-6, with a possible D match to TRBD1 (5 bases). Trimming removed 7 bases at V and 5 bases at J, with 18 bases between. From germline, CDR1 is MDHEN and CDR2 SYDVKM. The CDR3 is made up of 16 amino acids.

V gene TRBV11-2 combines with J gene TRBJ1-4, with D perhaps matching TRBD1 (5 bases). The CDR3 covers 14 residues. V lost 5 bases and J lost 8, with 15 bases in between. Germline CDR1 and CDR2: SGHAT and FQNNGV. For the CDR3, the DNA is TGTGCCAGCAGCATAACAGGAGATTTGGAAAAACTGTTTTTT. It is translated as CASSITGDLEKLFF.

This CDR3 is CASSDQRTITDTQYF. CDR3 sequence (DNA): TGTGCCAGCAGTGACCAGCGGACGATCACAGATACGCAGTATTTT. The V and J genes are TRBV2 and TRBJ2-3; D might be TRBD2 (5 bases). The CDR3 length is 15 residues. V lost 3 bases, J lost 2 bases, and 12 bases lay in between. The germline gives CDR1 SNHLY, CDR2 FYNNEI. Supplemented by reference TRBV2 and TRBJ2-3, the full variable domain reads EPEVTQTPSHQVTQMGQEVILRCVPISNHLYFYWYRQILGQKVEFLVSFYNNEISEKSEIFDDQFSVERPDGSNFTLKIRSTKLEDSAMYFCASSDQRTITDTQYFGPGTRLTVL.

The V and J genes are TRBV19 and TRBJ1-3; 8 bases fit TRBD1. The CDR3 length is 15 residues. Per the germline V gene, CDR1 is LNHDA and CDR2 is SQIVND (reference sequence). Trimming cost V 8 bases and J 0 bases; bases outside gene matches: 6. CDR3 coding DNA: TGTGCCAGTGGGACAGGTACTATCTCTGGAAACACCATATATTTT. Encoded protein: CASGTGTISGNTIYF.

This chain connects TRBV10-3 to TRBJ2-1; a possible D gene is TRBD2 (6 bases). Looked up from germline, CDR1 is ENHRY and CDR2 is SYGVKD. The CDR3 covers 16 residues. Trimming took 2 bases from V and 1 from J, leaving 12 bases between them. The CDR3 loop is CAISENGRRSYNEQFF. For the CDR3, the DNA is TGTGCCATCAGTGAGAACGGGAGAAGGTCCTACAATGAGCAGTTCTTC.

This chain uses TRBV11-3 with TRBJ2-2; weak D call: TRBD2 (5 bases). The germline V gene encodes CDR1 SGHNT and CDR2 YENEEA. This CDR3 comprises 15 residues. Trimming shortened V by 5 bases and J by 1 base, and 11 bases separated the two germline ends. The CDR3 region has the DNA TGTGCCAGCAGCCGGGAACCCATGAACACCGGGGAGCTGTTTTTT. The encoded protein is CASSREPMNTGELFF.

V and J are TRBV30 and TRBJ1-1; possibly TRBD1 for D (6 bases). Trimming cost V 3 bases and J 6 bases, with 11 bases left between them. This CDR3 has 12 amino acids. Looked up from germline, CDR1 is GTSNPN and CDR2 is SVGIG (reference sequence). The CDR3 reads CAWSRDISEAFF. The CDR3 DNA is TGTGCCTGGAGCCGGGACATCTCTGAAGCTTTCTTT.

This clone was recorded a few times. The chain uses TRBV4-2 and TRBJ1-6, with 10 bases fitting TRBD1. CDR3 length: 16 amino acids. Trimming removed 2 bases from V and 4 bases from J; junction bases left unmatched: 2. The germline gives CDR1 LGHNA, CDR2 YNFKEQ. CDR3 protein: CASSQRQGAYNSPLHF. CDR3 nucleotides: TGTGCCAGCAGCCAAAGACAGGGGGCATATAATTCACCCCTCCACTTT.

The chain combines TRBV18 with TRBJ1-2; 11 bases agree with TRBD1. V was clipped by 2 bases and J by 6 bases; unmatched bases: 5. CDR1 and CDR2 (germline): KGHSH, LQKENI. CDR3 length: 15 amino acids. In DNA form, the CDR3 reads TGTGCCAGCTCACCAGGAGGGACAGGGGGTCATGGCTACACCTTC. Translating gives CASSPGGTGGHGYTF.

This clone has only one observation. The chain links TRBV19 to TRBJ1-4, with 9 bases matching TRBD1. CDR1 is LNHDA and CDR2 is SQIVND in the germline V gene (reference sequence). V was clipped by 5 bases and J by 6 bases; unmatched bases: 4. This CDR3 region has 14 residues. CDR3 DNA: TGTGCCAGTAGTCCGGGACAGGGCTATGAAAAACTGTTTTTT. It encodes CASSPGQGYEKLFF.

CDR3 region: CASSSPRGRTYGYTF. The CDR3 DNA is TGTGCCAGCAGCTCACCCAGGGGGCGAACCTATGGCTACACCTTC. This chain connects TRBV5-6 to TRBJ1-2; 8 nucleotides line up with TRBD1. V shed 3 bases, J shed 4 bases, and the junction held 8 bases outside the gene matches. The CDR3 is 15 residues long. Germline V lookup: CDR1 SGHDT, CDR2 YYEEEE.

The chain is built from TRBV28 and TRBJ2-1, with D possibly being TRBD2 (7 bases). Germline CDR1 is MDHEN and CDR2 is SYDVKM. This CDR3 has 17 amino acids. V was cut by 6 bases and J by 5 bases, with 23 bases left in between. The CDR3 DNA sequence: TGTGCCAGCAGCTCATTGCCCGGGGCGGGGGCAAACAATGAGCAGTTCTTC. Translation: CASSSLPGAGANNEQFF. The variable domain in full, completed from reference TRBV28 and TRBJ2-1, reads DVKVTQSSRYLVKRTGEKVFLECVQDMDHENMFWYRQDPGLGLRLIYFSYDVKMKEKGDIPEGYSVSREKKERFSLILESASTNQTSMYLCASSSLPGAGANNEQFFGPGTRLTVL.

The chain links TRBV6-5 to TRBJ1-6; unclear D gene. The CDR3 loop spans 14 amino acids. V lost 8 bases to trimming and J lost 5 bases, with 13 bases between them. The germline gives CDR1 MNHEY, CDR2 SVGAGI. CDR3 DNA: TGTGCCAGCCTTCCGGGTCGAGATAATTCACCCCTCCACTTT. Residues: CASLPGRDNSPLHF.

The chain uses TRBV7-3 and TRBJ2-7, with 10 positions matching TRBD1. The CDR3 spans 14 residues. Looked up from germline, CDR1 is SGHTA and CDR2 is FQGTGA. The J segment lost 5 bases and the V segment lost 4 bases, leaving 5 bases of the junction unmatched. CDR3 nucleotide sequence: TGTGCCAGCAGCTGGACAGGGGGTGAGGACGAGCAGTACTTC. It encodes CASSWTGGEDEQYF.